This TCR beta chain stems from a study of CD8 T cells in ankylosing spondylitis. Points from the study as a whole: The clones that were linked to disease were reported to be significantly enriched in matched synovial fluid samples from ankylosing spondylitis patients. Ankylosing spondylitis blood seemed to carry a telltale TCR beta motif made of about 8 highly homologous variants.

The CDR3 totals 14 residues. Trimming removed 5 bases from V and 4 bases from J, with 12 bases in between. This clonotype was seen at least ten times. The antigen is unknown. TCRdb reanalysed the 5' RACE reads using MiXCR and keeps one entry per CDR3 protein. The sample lists about 240,000 distinct CDR3 sequences; 10% were seen once. The sequence was obtained from a male donor with ankylosing spondylitis or in good health (not recorded which). Sequenced sample: blood, either unsorted or a sorted T cell fraction (not recorded which). This chain joins TRBV12-3 or TRBV12-4 and TRBJ1-3, with D possibly TRBD1 on 5 matching bases. CDR3 protein: CASSQQVAGNTIYF. In nucleotides, the CDR3 is TGTGCCAGCAGTCAACAGGTAGCCGGAAACACCATATATTTT.